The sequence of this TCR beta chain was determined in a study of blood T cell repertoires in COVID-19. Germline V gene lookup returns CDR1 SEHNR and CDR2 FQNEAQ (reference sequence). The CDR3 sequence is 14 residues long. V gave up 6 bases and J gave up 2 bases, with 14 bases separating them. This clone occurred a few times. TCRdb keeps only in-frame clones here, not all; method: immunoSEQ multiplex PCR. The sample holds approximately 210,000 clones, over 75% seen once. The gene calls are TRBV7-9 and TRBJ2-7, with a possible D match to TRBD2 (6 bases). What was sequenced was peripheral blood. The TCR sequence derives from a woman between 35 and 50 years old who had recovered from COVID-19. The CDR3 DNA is TGTGCCAGCAGTAGTAGCGGCACCACCTACGAGCAGTACTTC. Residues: CASSSSGTTYEQYF.